This note documents a single TCR beta chain sequence. Its antigen is as yet unknown. This sample is part of a study of OX40 agonist ivuxolimab in advanced cancers. Study-level points and caveats: In general, CD8+ T cells held more expanded clones than CD4+ did, on average.

The CDR3 extends over 14 amino acids. The germline CDR1 and CDR2 sequences are KGHSH and LQKENI. Trimming removed 2 bases at V and 3 bases at J, with 10 bases between. Systemic immunosuppression or a history of autoimmune disease excluded patients. Produced via immunoSEQ multiplex PCR; TCRdb's table is partial and in-frame only. The sample has about 70,000 clones, just over 85% seen once; the top ten hold roughly 2.9%. This clonotype was obtained from an adult with an advanced solid tumor such as melanoma, head and neck, liver or kidney cancer. The chain is built from TRBV18 and TRBJ1-1; D is unresolved. The sequenced sample was CD4+ or CD8+ T cells sorted from blood, obtained in a trial of the OX40 agonist ivuxolimab. CDR3 sequence (DNA): TGTGCCAGCTCACCAGCCGCCCGGGACACTGAAGCTTTCTTT. As protein: CASSPAARDTEAFF.